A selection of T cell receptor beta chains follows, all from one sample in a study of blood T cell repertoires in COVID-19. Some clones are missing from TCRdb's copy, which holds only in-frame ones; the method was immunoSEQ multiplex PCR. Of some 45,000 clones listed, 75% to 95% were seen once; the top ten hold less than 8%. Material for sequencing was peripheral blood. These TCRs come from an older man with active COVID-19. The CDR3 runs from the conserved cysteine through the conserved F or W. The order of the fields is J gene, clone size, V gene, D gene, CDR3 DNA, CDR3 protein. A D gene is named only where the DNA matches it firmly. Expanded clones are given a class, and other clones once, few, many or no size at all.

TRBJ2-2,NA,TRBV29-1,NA,TGCAGCGTGGGCGGGGGCGGTCCTGGGACCGGGGAGCTGTTTTTT,CSVGGGGPGTGELFF
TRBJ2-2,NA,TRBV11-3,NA,TGTGCCAGCAGCTTAGGGCTTGGTGCGGGGACCGGGGAGCTGTTTTTT,CASSLGLGAGTGELFF
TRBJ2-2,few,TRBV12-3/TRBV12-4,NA,TGTGCCAGCAGAGCCACCGGGGAGCTGTTTTTT,CASRATGELFF
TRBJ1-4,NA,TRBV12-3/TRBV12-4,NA,TGTGCCAGCAGTCCTATGATCAACGGAAAACTGTTTTTT,CASSPMINGKLFF
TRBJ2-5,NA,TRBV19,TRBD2,TGTGCCAGTAGTCCAGGCGGGGGGGGTGAGACCCAGTACTTC,CASSPGGGGETQYF
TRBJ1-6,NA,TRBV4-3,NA,TGCGCCAGCAGCCAAGATAGGGGCGGAAATTCACCCCTCCACTTT,CASSQDRGGNSPLHF
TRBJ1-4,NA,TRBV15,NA,TGTGCCACCAGCAGAGTAGGGAGGACAAATGAAAAACTGTTTTTT,CATSRVGRTNEKLFF
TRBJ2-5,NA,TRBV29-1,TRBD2,TGCAGCGTTGAGACTAGCGGGGGGCCTGATCAAGAGACCCAGTACTTC,CSVETSGGPDQETQYF
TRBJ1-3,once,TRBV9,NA,TGTGCCAGCAGCGCCGTCGGACAATACTCTGGAAACACCATATATTTT,CASSAVGQYSGNTIYF
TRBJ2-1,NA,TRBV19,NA,TGTGCCAGTAGTATTTTCCGGGCCAGGGAAGGAGGGGTTAGCTCCTACAATGAGCAGTTCTTC,CASSIFRAREGGVSSYNEQFF
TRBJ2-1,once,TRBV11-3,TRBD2,TGTGCCAGCAGCCAGAGCGGGGGGGCCCTCAATGAGCAGTTCTTC,CASSQSGGALNEQFF
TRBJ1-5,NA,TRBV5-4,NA,TGTGCCAGCAGCTTGAGGGGCCCCAATCAGCCCCAGCATTTT,CASSLRGPNQPQHF
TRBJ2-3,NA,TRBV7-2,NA,TGTGCCAGCAGCTTAGATGGACAGTTCACAGATACGCAGTATTTT,CASSLDGQFTDTQYF
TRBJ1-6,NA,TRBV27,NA,TGTGCCAGCAGTTTTTCCAGTACCTATAATTCACCCCTCCACTTT,CASSFSSTYNSPLHF
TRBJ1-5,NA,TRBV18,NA,TGTGCCAGCTCACCGAGACAGTATCAGCCCCAGCATTTT,CASSPRQYQPQHF
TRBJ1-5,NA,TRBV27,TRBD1,TGTGCCAGCAGTTTATTGGGGACAGGGAGCTATAGCAATCAGCCCCAGCATTTT,CASSLLGTGSYSNQPQHF
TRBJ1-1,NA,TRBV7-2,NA,TGTGCCAGCAGCCGGGACTCCCACACTGAAGCTTTCTTT,CASSRDSHTEAFF
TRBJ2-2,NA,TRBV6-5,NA,TGTGCCAGCAGTTACGACCTGCTCAGGGTCCCCGGGGAGCTGTTTTTT,CASSYDLLRVPGELFF
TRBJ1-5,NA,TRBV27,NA,TGTGCCAGCAGCCAAAGACTCAGGGTGGAGATTTTACGGCCCCAGCATTTT,CASSQRLRVEILRPQHF
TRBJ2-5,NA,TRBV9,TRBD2,TGTGCCAGCAGCGTAGGGGGTAGCGGGGCCCAAGAGACCCAGTACTTC,CASSVGGSGAQETQYF
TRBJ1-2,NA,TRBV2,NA,TGTGCCAGCACCGACAGGAGCAACTATGGCTACACCTTC,CASTDRSNYGYTF
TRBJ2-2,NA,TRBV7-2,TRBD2,TGTGCCAGCAGAAGCACTAGCGGGGGGCCGCACACCGGGGAGCTGTTTTTT,CASRSTSGGPHTGELFF
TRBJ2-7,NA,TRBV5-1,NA,TGCGCCAGCGCACCTTCCGGGACTTCCTACGAGCAGTACTTC,CASAPSGTSYEQYF
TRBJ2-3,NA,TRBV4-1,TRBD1,TGCGCCAGCAGCTCAAGGGCGCGAGGGGGCCGCACAGATACGCAGTATTTT,CASSSRARGGRTDTQYF
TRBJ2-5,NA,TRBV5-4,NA,TGTGCCAGCAGCTTTTCGGTAGGGGCCCAAGAGACCCAGTACTTC,CASSFSVGAQETQYF
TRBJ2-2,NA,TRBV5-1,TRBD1,TGCGCCAGCAGTCCGGCACCGGACAGGGGGCTAAGAGGGGAGCTGTTTTTT,CASSPAPDRGLRGELFF
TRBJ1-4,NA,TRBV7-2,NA,TGTGCCAGCAGGCCAGGGGCATATCCTAATGAAAAACTGTTTTTT,CASRPGAYPNEKLFF
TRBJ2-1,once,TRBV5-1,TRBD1,TGCGCCAGCAGCTTAAGACAGGGGGACAATGAGCAGTTCTTC,CASSLRQGDNEQFF
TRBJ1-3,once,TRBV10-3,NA,TGTGCCATCACCCCTAGACAGAACTCTGGAAACACCATATATTTT,CAITPRQNSGNTIYF